The 32 T cell receptor beta chains in this list originate from one sample, sequenced in a study of shared T cell receptors in the human thymus. Only in-frame clones appear in the TCRdb table, and some are missing; sequencing was by immunoSEQ multiplex PCR. In the table there are some 400,000 clones, 95% of which are singletons. Source material: thymocytes. All receptors derive from a human donor.

The CDR3 coding sequence is TGTGCCAGCAGTGGGTCCGGGACAGGGGGGGAGACCCAGTACTTC. This encodes CASSGSGTGGETQYF. The chain combines TRBV25-1 with TRBJ2-5, with 11 positions matching TRBD1. V shed 4 bases, J shed 5 bases, and the junction held 6 bases outside the gene matches. The CDR3 is 15 amino acids. Germline V gives CDR1 MGHDK, CDR2 SYGVNS.

CDR3 sequence: CASSFSSRGSSYEQYF. The CDR3 region has the DNA TGTGCCAGCAGTTTCTCAAGCCGGGGGAGCTCCTACGAGCAGTACTTC. The rearrangement links TRBV28 to TRBJ2-7, with D perhaps TRBD2 (6 bases). V shed 3 bases and J shed 0 bases, with 15 bases lying between them. This CDR3 is built from 16 residues. The germline gives CDR1 MDHEN, CDR2 SYDVKM.

This chain links TRBV7-6 with TRBJ2-3; 13 bases map to TRBD2. CDR1 is SGHVS, CDR2 FNYEAQ, per germline. V was pared by 1 base and J by 5 bases, with 6 bases of the junction left unmatched. The CDR3 contains 17 residues. The CDR3 is CASSLVNGLAGVDTQYF. For the CDR3, the DNA is TGTGCCAGCAGCTTAGTAAACGGACTAGCGGGAGTAGATACGCAGTATTTT.

This chain uses TRBV6-1 with TRBJ2-7; no definite D call. Trimming left V 3 bases short and J 3 bases short, with 6 bases between. The CDR3 has 12 amino acids. CDR1 is MNHNS and CDR2 is SASEGT in the germline V gene. This chain's CDR3 is CASSEADYEQYF. The CDR3 DNA is TGTGCCAGCAGTGAGGCAGACTACGAGCAGTACTTC.

The chain employs TRBV14 and TRBJ1-1; D gene uncertain. V dropped 0 bases and J dropped 6 bases, with 8 bases sitting between them. The CDR3 consists of 13 residues. Germline V gene data show CDR1 as SGHDN and CDR2 as FVKESK. Here the CDR3 reads CASSQEAGAEAFF. The CDR3 bases are TGTGCCAGCAGCCAAGAAGCGGGTGCTGAAGCTTTCTTT.

The chain links TRBV29-1 to TRBJ1-2; unclear D gene. The germline CDR1 and CDR2 sequences are SQVTM and ANQGSEA. V lost 1 base and J 1 base, leaving 13 bases between the germline ends. The CDR3 runs 15 residues. The CDR3 DNA is TGCAGCGTTGAAGTTAGCCGCAGGTTTAACTATGGCTACACCTTC. Its translation: CSVEVSRRFNYGYTF.

The table lists this clone with a count of one. The rearrangement links TRBV28 to TRBJ1-1, with D possibly being TRBD1 (6 bases). Trimming left V 6 bases short and J 4 bases short, with 15 bases between. Per germline, CDR1 MDHEN and CDR2 SYDVKM. There are 14 residues in the CDR3. CDR3 in DNA: TGTGCCAGCAGGGTAAGGCCGGGGGCCACTGAAGCTTTCTTT. It specifies CASRVRPGATEAFF.

The chain recombines TRBV6-4 with TRBJ2-1, with D unclear. The CDR3 covers 13 residues. CDR1 and CDR2 (germline): MRHNA, SNTAGT. Trimming removed 6 bases at V and 8 bases at J, with 14 bases between. DNA for the CDR3: TGTGCCAGCAGCCATGGACCTCGGGATGAGCAGTTCTTC. Translated, it gives CASSHGPRDEQFF.

With respect to this clone: At one boundary the junction diverges from the germline segment, which might be a read error. The chain combines TRBV5-1 with TRBJ2-3; TRBD2 aligns across 10 bases. Germline CDR1 and CDR2: SGHRS and YFSETQ. The CDR3 is 21 amino acids. The CDR3 sequence is CASSLAWSGATSGASTGTQYF. The CDR3 DNA reads as TGCGCCAGCAGCTTGGCCTGGTCGGGGGCAACTAGCGGGGCTAGCACAGGTACGCAGTATTTT.

This chain uses TRBV30 with TRBJ2-7; 9 positions match TRBD2. Germline CDR1 is GTSNPN and CDR2 is SVGIG (reference sequence). CDR3 length: 14 residues. Unmatched junction bases numbered 3, after V lost 0 bases and J lost 3 bases. The CDR3 protein is CAWSVKREDYEQYF. CDR3 coding DNA: TGTGCCTGGAGTGTCAAGCGGGAGGACTACGAGCAGTACTTC.

This chain links TRBV19 with TRBJ2-7; D gene uncertain. In germline, CDR1 is LNHDA, CDR2 SQIVND (reference sequence). The CDR3 is made up of 15 amino acids. V lost 4 bases, J lost 2 bases, and 15 bases lay in between. CDR3 DNA sequence: TGTGCCAGTAGTAGAATTGGGGTCAGGACCTACGAGCAGTACTTC. Amino acid sequence: CASSRIGVRTYEQYF.

The gene calls are TRBV11-3 and TRBJ2-7, with 9 bases that match TRBD1. The CDR3 length is 15 residues. V gave up 5 bases and J gave up 5 bases; unmatched junction bases: 10. Germline V gene sequence: CDR1 SGHNT, CDR2 YENEEA. CDR3 in DNA: TGTGCCAGCAGCCCCCACAGGGGGCTCGCCGACGAGCAGTACTTC. Protein sequence: CASSPHRGLADEQYF. Supplemented by reference TRBV11-3 and TRBJ2-7, the full variable domain reads EAGVVQSPRYKIIEKKQPVAFWCNPISGHNTLYWYLQNLGQGPELLIRYENEEAVDDSQLPKDRFSAERLKGVDSTLKIQPAELGDSAVYLCASSPHRGLADEQYFGPGTRLTVT.

CDR3 nucleotide sequence: TGTGCCAGCAGTTTTCCCCGCGAAAGACACTTCGCGAACACCGGGGAGCTGTTTTTT. Protein sequence: CASSFPRERHFANTGELFF. The rearrangement links TRBV28 to TRBJ2-2; D unresolved. Germline assignment: CDR1 MDHEN and CDR2 SYDVKM. V was trimmed by 3 bases and J by 0 bases, leaving 20 bases between them. This CDR3 is built from 19 residues. Looking up the rest from reference TRBV28 and TRBJ2-2 gives the full variable domain: DVKVTQSSRYLVKRTGEKVFLECVQDMDHENMFWYRQDPGLGLRLIYFSYDVKMKEKGDIPEGYSVSREKKERFSLILESASTNQTSMYLCASSFPRERHFANTGELFFGEGSRLTVL.

J is TRBJ1-1 and V is TRBV21-1; TRBD1 is taken as the D call from the table, unchecked against the DNA. TRBV21-1 is shown as a pseudogene. This CDR3 contains 18 residues. The CDR3: CASSKSPPFSGANTEAFF. CDR3 in DNA: TGTGCCAGCAGCAAAAGCCCACCTTTTTCTGGGGCGAACACTGAAGCTTTCTTT.

The chain links TRBV27 to TRBJ2-7; 8 nucleotides line up with TRBD1. Germline CDR1 is MNHEY and CDR2 is SMNVEV (reference sequence). The CDR3 extends over 12 amino acids. V lost 4 bases and J lost 6; bases outside the gene matches: 2. This CDR3 is CASSYDRGEQYF. The CDR3 nucleotides are TGTGCCAGCAGTTACGACAGGGGCGAGCAGTACTTC.

The rearrangement joins TRBV6-6 to TRBJ2-3, with TRBD2 matching over 10 bases. With 7 bases clipped from V and 5 bases from J, the junction kept 12 bases outside the gene matches. The CDR3 is made up of 16 amino acids. Germline V gene data show CDR1 as MNHNY and CDR2 as SVGAGI (reference sequence). Here the CDR3 DNA reads TGTGCCAGCACGAGGGCTAGCGGGAGTTTCGGAGATACGCAGTATTTT. Amino acid sequence: CASTRASGSFGDTQYF.

The gene calls are TRBV5-4 and TRBJ2-5; D perhaps matches TRBD2 (7 bases). Trimming removed 0 bases from V and 7 bases from J, with 13 bases in between. This CDR3 is 14 amino acids long. Per the germline V gene, CDR1 is SGHNT and CDR2 is YYREEE (reference sequence). Here the CDR3 reads CASSLEGGQVTQYF. CDR3 bases: TGTGCCAGCAGCTTGGAGGGGGGGCAGGTGACCCAGTACTTC.

The chain couples TRBV7-9 to TRBJ2-6; the D is unclear. Trimming left V 4 bases short and J 0 bases short, with 13 bases between. The CDR3 covers 17 residues. Germline lookup yields CDR1 SEHNR and CDR2 FQNEAQ (reference sequence). CDR3 loop: CASSSHIRSSGANVLTF. DNA for the CDR3: TGTGCCAGCAGCTCCCACATCAGGTCCTCTGGGGCCAACGTCCTGACTTTC. Full variable domain (outside the CDR3, taken from reference TRBV7-9 and TRBJ2-6): DTGVSQNPRHKITKRGQNVTFRCDPISEHNRLYWYRQTLGQGPEFLTYFQNEAQLEKSRLLSDRFSAERPKGSFSTLEIQRTEQGDSAMYLCASSSHIRSSGANVLTFGAGSRLTVL.

The J gene is TRBJ2-3, the V gene TRBV27, with D perhaps given as TRBD1 or TRBD2 (7 bases each). Between the trimmed V and J ends, which lost 2 bases and 2 bases, there was a span of 14 bases. The length of the CDR3 is 16 residues. From germline, CDR1 is MNHEY and CDR2 SMNVEV (reference sequence). DNA of the CDR3: TGTGCCAGCAGTTTAAGGGGGCGGGGGACCACAGATACGCAGTATTTT. Translation: CASSLRGRGTTDTQYF.

The chain uses TRBV6-5 and TRBJ2-7; a weak D match, TRBD2 (5 bases). V lost 3 bases, J lost 11 bases, and 23 bases lay in between. The V gene's germline CDR1 is MNHEY and CDR2 SVGAGI. The CDR3 is 15 amino acids. The CDR3 region is CASSYKGGSRVQEYF. CDR3 nucleotides: TGTGCCAGCAGTTATAAAGGTGGGAGTCGCGTTCAGGAGTACTTC.

V is TRBV6-1 and J is TRBJ2-7; tentatively, D is TRBD1 or TRBD2 (5 bases each). V was cut by 2 bases and J by 6 bases, with 17 bases left in between. The germline V gene has CDR1 MNHNS and CDR2 SASEGT. There are 15 residues in the CDR3. Written as DNA, the CDR3 is TGTGCCAGCAGTGAAACTCCGGGGCCTCGTGGCGAGCAGTACTTC. This gives the protein CASSETPGPRGEQYF.

This rearrangement joins TRBV7-2 to TRBJ2-1; 7 bases agree with TRBD2. The ends lost 6 bases at V and 4 bases at J; junction bases unmatched: 6. The CDR3 sequence is 14 residues long. CDR1 is SGHTA and CDR2 is FQGNSA in the germline V gene. The CDR3 DNA reads TGTGCCAGCAGTAAAACCGGGAGGTACAATGAGCAGTTCTTC. Translating gives CASSKTGRYNEQFF.

J is TRBJ2-7 and V is TRBV5-6, with no clear D. This CDR3 comprises 14 residues. V was trimmed by 1 base and J by 3 bases, leaving 11 bases between them. Germline lookup yields CDR1 SGHDT and CDR2 YYEEEE. CDR3 loop: CASSLYSRFYEQYF. The CDR3 DNA follows: TGTGCCAGCAGCTTGTATTCCAGATTCTACGAGCAGTACTTC.

CDR3 coding DNA: TGTGCCAGTAGCACGAACAGGGGCGCTGGCTACACCTTC. Its protein is CASSTNRGAGYTF. This rearrangement joins TRBV19 to TRBJ1-2; 7 positions match TRBD1. Germline values: CDR1 LNHDA, CDR2 SQIVND (reference sequence). The CDR3 consists of 13 residues. J was trimmed by 7 bases and V by 6 bases; bases with no gene match: 8.

The chain carries TRBV19 and TRBJ1-4; D gene uncertain. Trimming left V 7 bases short and J 7 bases short, with 22 bases between. CDR1 and CDR2 (germline): LNHDA, SQIVND (reference sequence). The CDR3 totals 16 residues. In DNA, the CDR3 is TGTGCCAGTATAGCTGGCAATCTGGGAGAGAGTGAAAAACTGTTTTTT. This encodes CASIAGNLGESEKLFF. The whole variable domain, remainder taken from reference TRBV19 and TRBJ1-4, is DGGITQSPKYLFRKEGQNVTLSCEQNLNHDAMYWYRQDPGQGLRLIYYSQIVNDFQKGDIAEGYSVSREKKESFPLTVTSAQKNPTAFYLCASIAGNLGESEKLFFGSGTQLSVL.

The J gene is TRBJ2-3, the V gene TRBV15, with D hard to call. The germline CDR1 and CDR2 sequences are LNHNV and YYDKDF (reference sequence). The CDR3 spans 14 residues. V dropped 0 bases and J dropped 6 bases, with 10 bases sitting between them. The DNA of the CDR3 is TGTGCCACCAGCAGAGAAGGTCCATGGGATACGCAGTATTTT. Encoded protein: CATSREGPWDTQYF.

This clone was picked up one time. The genes are TRBV27 and TRBJ2-7; TRBD2 is a possible D gene (5 bases). Per germline, CDR1 MNHEY and CDR2 SMNVEV (reference sequence). CDR3 length: 15 residues. Trimming left V 8 bases short and J 9 bases short, with 26 bases between. The CDR3 region has the DNA TGTGCCAGCGGCTTGAGGCGCGGGCAACCCCCGCGGCAGTACTTC. It encodes CASGLRRGQPPRQYF.

The V gene is TRBV30, the J gene TRBJ2-7; D gene uncertain. Germline V gene sequence: CDR1 GTSNPN, CDR2 SVGIG (reference sequence). The CDR3 sequence is 14 residues long. Trimming left V 2 bases short and J 4 bases short, with 15 bases between. The CDR3 reads CAWSPRPRDYEQYF. CDR3 bases: TGTGCCTGGAGTCCTAGGCCAAGGGATTACGAGCAGTACTTC.

The CDR3 nucleotides are TGCGCCAGCAGCCAAGTCCCCAGGGGGGTTGAAGCTTTCTTT. Translation: CASSQVPRGVEAFF. The J gene is TRBJ1-1, the V gene TRBV4-3; 7 bases match TRBD1. The V and J ends lost 1 base and 7 bases, in that order; junction bases with no gene match: 6. The CDR3 has 14 residues. Germline lookup yields CDR1 LGHNA and CDR2 YSLEER.

The genes are TRBV27 and TRBJ2-7; D remains ambiguous. The CDR3 spans 15 residues. Per germline, CDR1 MNHEY and CDR2 SMNVEV (reference sequence). Trimming took 7 bases from V and 0 from J, leaving 16 bases between them. The CDR3 loop is CASTISRIGSYEQYF. CDR3 nucleotide sequence: TGTGCCAGCACCATATCTAGAATTGGCTCCTACGAGCAGTACTTC.

The chain employs TRBV29-1 and TRBJ1-3, with a possible D match to TRBD1 (5 bases). The V gene lost 3 bases and the J gene lost 1 base, with 16 bases spanning the gap. This CDR3 comprises 16 residues. The V gene's germline CDR1 is SQVTM and CDR2 ANQGSEA. This chain's CDR3 is CSVDNWTLESGNTIYF. CDR3 nucleotide sequence: TGCAGCGTTGATAACTGGACACTAGAATCTGGAAACACCATATATTTT. Combining the CDR3 with reference TRBV29-1 and TRBJ1-3 gives the whole variable domain SAVISQKPSRDICQRGTSLTIQCQVDSQVTMMFWYRQQPGQSLTLIATANQGSEATYESGFVIDKFPISRPNLTFSTLTVSNMSPEDSSIYLCSVDNWTLESGNTIYFGEGSWLTVV.

This chain links TRBV27 with TRBJ2-7; perhaps TRBD2 as D (5 bases). The germline CDR1 and CDR2 sequences are MNHEY and SMNVEV (reference sequence). This CDR3 spans 16 amino acids. V lost 7 bases and J lost 0, with 19 bases in between. CDR3 protein: CASTTIRDPLSYEQYF. The CDR3, as DNA: TGTGCCAGCACCACCATCCGGGATCCTCTCTCCTACGAGCAGTACTTC.